The T cell receptor beta chain described here comes from a study of blood T cell repertoires in COVID-19. Generated by immunoSEQ multiplex PCR, the TCRdb table keeps only in-frame clones and is missing some. The table shows a few hundred thousand clones, with roughly 86% occurring only once. Trimming pared 1 base from V and 2 bases from J, leaving 9 bases between. Germline values: CDR1 SGHTA, CDR2 FQGNSA. CDR3 length: 14 residues. The TCR comes from a woman aged 25-40 years who had recovered from COVID-19. Sequenced material: PBMCs or T cells enriched from blood (not recorded which). V usage is TRBV7-2 and J usage is TRBJ2-7; possible D gene TRBD2, 5 bases. CDR3 loop: CASSLGGSAYEQYF. The CDR3, as DNA: TGTGCCAGCAGCTTAGGCGGGTCGGCCTACGAGCAGTACTTC.